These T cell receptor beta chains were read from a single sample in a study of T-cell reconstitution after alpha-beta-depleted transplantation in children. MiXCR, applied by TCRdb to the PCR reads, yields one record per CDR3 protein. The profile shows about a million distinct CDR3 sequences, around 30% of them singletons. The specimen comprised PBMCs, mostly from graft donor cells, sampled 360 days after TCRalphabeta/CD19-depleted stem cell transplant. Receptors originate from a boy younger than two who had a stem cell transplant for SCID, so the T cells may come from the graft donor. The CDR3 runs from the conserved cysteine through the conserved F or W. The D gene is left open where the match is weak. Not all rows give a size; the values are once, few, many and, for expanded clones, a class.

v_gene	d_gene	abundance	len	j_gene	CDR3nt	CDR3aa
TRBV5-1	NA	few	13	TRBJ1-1	TGCGCCAGCAGCTGGCGACAGCACACTGAAGCTTTCTTT	CASSWRQHTEAFF
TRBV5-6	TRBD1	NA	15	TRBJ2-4	TGTGCCAGCAGCTCCTGGGACAGGGGAAAAAACATTCAGTACTTC	CASSSWDRGKNIQYF
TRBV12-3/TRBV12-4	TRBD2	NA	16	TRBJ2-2	TGTGCCAGCAGTTTAGGGGGACTAACTTACACCGGGGAGCTGTTTTTT	CASSLGGLTYTGELFF
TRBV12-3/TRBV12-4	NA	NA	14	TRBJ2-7	TGTGCCAGCAGTTCTGGTATGGGGATCCACGAGCAGTACTTC	CASSSGMGIHEQYF
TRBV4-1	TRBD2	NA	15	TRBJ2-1	TGCGCCAGCAGCCCCATCACGGGGGGGTACAATGAGCAGTTCTTC	CASSPITGGYNEQFF
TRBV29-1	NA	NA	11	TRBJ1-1	TGCAGCGTTGGTCCTCTTAGTAGGACTTTCTTT	CSVGPLSRTFF
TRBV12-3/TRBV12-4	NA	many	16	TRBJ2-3	TGTGCCAGCAGTTTCTGGAGGGGCCCTAGCACAGATACGCAGTATTTT	CASSFWRGPSTDTQYF
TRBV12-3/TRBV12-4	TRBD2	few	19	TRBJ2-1	TGTGCCAGCAGTCCTGGATACTCTATTAGAGCGGGGGGGCTTCATGAGCAGTTCTTC	CASSPGYSIRAGGLHEQFF
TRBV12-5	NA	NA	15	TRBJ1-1	TGTGCTAGTGCCCCGCCTGAGCGGCGCGGAACTGAAGCTTTCTTT	CASAPPERRGTEAFF
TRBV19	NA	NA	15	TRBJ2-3	TGTGCCAGTAGTCCCCGACGACAGGTCACAGATACGCAGTATTTT	CASSPRRQVTDTQYF
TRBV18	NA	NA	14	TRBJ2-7	TGTGCCAGCTCACCCCCGCCCAACTCCTACGAGCAGTACTTC	CASSPPPNSYEQYF
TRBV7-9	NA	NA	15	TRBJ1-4	TGTGCCAGCAGCTTAGACGGGGTGCCGGGTGAAAAACTGTTTTTT	CASSLDGVPGEKLFF
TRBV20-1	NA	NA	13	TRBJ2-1	TGCAGTGCTATTTCCCGGCGAGTCAATGAGCAGTTCTTC	CSAISRRVNEQFF
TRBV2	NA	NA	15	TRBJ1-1	TGTGCCAGCAGTGAAGGTCGAACGACGGGTACTGAAGCTTTCTTT	CASSEGRTTGTEAFF
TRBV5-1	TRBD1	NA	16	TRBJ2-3	TGCGCCAGCAGCTTACTACAGGGGGGAGTTCCAGATACGCAGTATTTT	CASSLLQGGVPDTQYF
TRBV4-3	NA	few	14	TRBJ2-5	TGCGCCAGCAGCCAAGACCAGGGGTCAGAGACCCAGTACTTC	CASSQDQGSETQYF
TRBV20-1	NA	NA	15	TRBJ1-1	TGCAGTGCTAGAGATGGGCGGGGATTGAACACTGAAGCTTTCTTT	CSARDGRGLNTEAFF
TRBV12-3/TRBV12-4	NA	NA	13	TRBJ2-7	TGTGCCAGCAGTTTACACGGACTATACGAGCAGTACTTC	CASSLHGLYEQYF
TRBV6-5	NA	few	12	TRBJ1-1	TGTGCCAGCACTGGGGTGAGCACTGAAGCTTTCTTT	CASTGVSTEAFF
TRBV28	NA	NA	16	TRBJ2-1	TGTGCCAGCAGTTTATTAGGGGGGTTCTTCTACAATGAGCAGTTCTTC	CASSLLGGFFYNEQFF
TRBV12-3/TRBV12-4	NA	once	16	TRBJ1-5	TGTGCCAGCAGCCCAGACAGGTACGAGGGCAATCAGCCCCAGCATTTT	CASSPDRYEGNQPQHF
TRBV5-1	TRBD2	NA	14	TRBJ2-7	TGCGCCAGCAGTTGGACTAGCGATAACTACGAGCAGTACTTC	CASSWTSDNYEQYF
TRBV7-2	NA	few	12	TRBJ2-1	TGTGCCAGCAAATACAGGGAGAATGAGCAGTTCTTC	CASKYRENEQFF
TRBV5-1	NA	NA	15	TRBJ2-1	TGCGCCAGCAGCTTCGGGCCTGAACCCTACAATGAGCAGTTCTTC	CASSFGPEPYNEQFF
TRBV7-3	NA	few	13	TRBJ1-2	TGTGCCAGCAGCTTAATCGGGCACGATGGCTACACCTTC	CASSLIGHDGYTF
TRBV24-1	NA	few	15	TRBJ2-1	TGTGCCACCAGTGATCGGGGGGCCCGCTGGGATGAGCAGTTCTTC	CATSDRGARWDEQFF